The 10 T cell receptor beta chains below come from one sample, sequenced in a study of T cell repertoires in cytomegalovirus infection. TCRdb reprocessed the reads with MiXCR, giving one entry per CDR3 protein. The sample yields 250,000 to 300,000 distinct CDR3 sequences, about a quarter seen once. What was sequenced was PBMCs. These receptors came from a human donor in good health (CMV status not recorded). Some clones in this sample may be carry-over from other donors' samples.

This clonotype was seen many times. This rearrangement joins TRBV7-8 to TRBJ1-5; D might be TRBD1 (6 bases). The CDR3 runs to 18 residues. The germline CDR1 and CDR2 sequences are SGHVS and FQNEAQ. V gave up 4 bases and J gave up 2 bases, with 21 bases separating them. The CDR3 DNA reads TGTGCCAGCAGCTCCTTTAGATTCACGGGACAAGGCAATCAGCCCCAGCATTTT. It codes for CASSSFRFTGQGNQPQHF.

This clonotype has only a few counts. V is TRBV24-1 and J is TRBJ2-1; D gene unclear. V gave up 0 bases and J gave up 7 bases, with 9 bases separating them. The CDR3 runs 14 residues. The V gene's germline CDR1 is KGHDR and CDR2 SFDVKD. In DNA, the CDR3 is TGTGCCACCAGTGATTTGGGCAGTCTGAATGAGCAGTTCTTC. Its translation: CATSDLGSLNEQFF.

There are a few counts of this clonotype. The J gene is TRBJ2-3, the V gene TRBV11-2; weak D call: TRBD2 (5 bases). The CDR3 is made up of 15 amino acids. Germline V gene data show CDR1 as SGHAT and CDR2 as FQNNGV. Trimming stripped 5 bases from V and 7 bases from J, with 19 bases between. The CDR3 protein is CASSEYTEVRNTQYF. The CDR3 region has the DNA TGTGCCAGCAGCGAATACACGGAGGTTCGTAATACGCAGTATTTT. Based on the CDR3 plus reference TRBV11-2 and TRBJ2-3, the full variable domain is EAGVAQSPRYKIIEKRQSVAFWCNPISGHATLYWYQQILGQGPKLLIQFQNNGVVDDSQLPKDRFSAERLKGVDSTLKIQPAKLEDSAVYLCASSEYTEVRNTQYFGPGTRLTVL.

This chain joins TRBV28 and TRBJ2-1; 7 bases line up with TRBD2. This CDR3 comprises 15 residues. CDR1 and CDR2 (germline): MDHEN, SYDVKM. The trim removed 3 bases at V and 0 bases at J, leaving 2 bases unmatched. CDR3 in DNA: TGTGCCAGCAGTTTCGGACTAGGCTCCTACAATGAGCAGTTCTTC. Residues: CASSFGLGSYNEQFF.

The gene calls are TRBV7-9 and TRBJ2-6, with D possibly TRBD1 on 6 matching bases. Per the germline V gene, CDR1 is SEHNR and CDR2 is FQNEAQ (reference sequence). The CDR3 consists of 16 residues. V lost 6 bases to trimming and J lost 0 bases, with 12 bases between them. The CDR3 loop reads CASSSRGSSGANVLTF. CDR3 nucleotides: TGTGCCAGCAGTTCCAGGGGAAGCTCTGGGGCCAACGTCCTGACTTTC.

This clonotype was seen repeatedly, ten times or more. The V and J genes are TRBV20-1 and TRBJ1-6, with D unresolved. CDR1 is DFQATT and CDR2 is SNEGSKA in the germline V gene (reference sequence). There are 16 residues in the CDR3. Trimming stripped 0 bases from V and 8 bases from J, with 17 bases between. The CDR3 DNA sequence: TGCAGTGCTAGAGACCCGATCCGATTTAAGGATTCACCCCTCCACTTT. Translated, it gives CSARDPIRFKDSPLHF.

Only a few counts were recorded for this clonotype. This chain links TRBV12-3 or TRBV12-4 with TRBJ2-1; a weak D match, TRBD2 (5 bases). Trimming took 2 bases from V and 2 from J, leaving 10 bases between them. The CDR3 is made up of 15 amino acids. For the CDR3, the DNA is TGTGCCAGCAGTTTAACGGGAAACCCCTACAATGAGCAGTTCTTC. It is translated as CASSLTGNPYNEQFF.

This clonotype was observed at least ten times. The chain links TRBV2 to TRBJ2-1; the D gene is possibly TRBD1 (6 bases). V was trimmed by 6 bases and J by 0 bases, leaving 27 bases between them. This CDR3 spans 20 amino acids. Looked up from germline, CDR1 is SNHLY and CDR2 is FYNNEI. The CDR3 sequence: CASSQRRPGHLLSSYNEQFF. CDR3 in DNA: TGTGCCAGCAGCCAAAGGCGTCCGGGACATCTCTTAAGCTCCTACAATGAGCAGTTCTTC.

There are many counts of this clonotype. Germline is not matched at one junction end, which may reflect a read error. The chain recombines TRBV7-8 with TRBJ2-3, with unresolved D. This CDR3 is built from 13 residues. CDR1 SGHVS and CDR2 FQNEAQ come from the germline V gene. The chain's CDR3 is CASSLGVSDTQYF. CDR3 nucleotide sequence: TGTGCCAGCAGCTTAGGAGTTTCAGACACGCAGTATTTT.

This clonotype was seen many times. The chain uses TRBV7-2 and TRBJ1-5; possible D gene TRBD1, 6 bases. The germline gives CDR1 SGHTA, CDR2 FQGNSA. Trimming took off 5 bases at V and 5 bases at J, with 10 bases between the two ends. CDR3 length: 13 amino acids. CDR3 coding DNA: TGTGCCAGCAGCACACAGGGATATCAGCCCCAGCATTTT. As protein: CASSTQGYQPQHF.